A single sample is the source of the 25 T cell receptor beta chains below, sequenced in a study of T cell repertoires in cytomegalovirus infection. These receptors are not linked to any known antigen. MiXCR, run by TCRdb on the reads, gives a single entry per CDR3 protein. The table includes about 890,000 distinct CDR3 sequences, 31% detected once. Sequenced here: cultured CD8+ T cells from PBMCs, sampled from culture after CMV antigen stimulation. The receptor source for this set is a human donor in good health (CMV status not recorded). Some clones in this sample may be carry-over from other donors' samples.

The CDR3 region is CASSEFTGKNSYNEQFF. The CDR3, as DNA: TGTGCCAGCAGTGAATTTACAGGGAAGAATTCCTACAATGAGCAGTTCTTC. This chain links TRBV2 with TRBJ2-1; tentatively, D is TRBD1 (6 bases). This CDR3 region has 17 residues. V lost 2 bases and J lost 1, with 15 bases in between. Germline V gene data show CDR1 as SNHLY and CDR2 as FYNNEI.

The table lists this clonotype with a few counts. The chain combines TRBV12-3 or TRBV12-4 with TRBJ2-1; D is ambiguous. V lost 5 bases, J lost 4 bases, and 15 bases lay in between. This CDR3 region has 15 residues. This CDR3 reads CASSPASARYNEQFF. DNA of the CDR3: TGTGCCAGCAGTCCAGCGTCAGCCAGGTACAATGAGCAGTTCTTC.

The chain recombines TRBV5-4 with TRBJ1-1, with TRBD1 matching over 10 bases. The CDR3 length is 16 residues. V lost 2 bases to trimming and J lost 6 bases; unmatched junction nucleotides: 10. Germline V gene lookup returns CDR1 SGHNT and CDR2 YYREEE (reference sequence). CDR3: CASSLGTGVEVAEAFF. DNA for the CDR3: TGTGCCAGCAGCTTAGGGACAGGGGTAGAGGTGGCTGAAGCTTTCTTT.

The chain is built from TRBV14 and TRBJ2-5; 8 bases are shared with TRBD2. The CDR3 is 17 amino acids. Germline CDR1 is SGHDN and CDR2 is FVKESK. J gave up 0 bases and V 0 bases, and 6 bases lay outside the gene matches. CDR3 sequence reads: CASSQDMPSGYQETQYF. CDR3 in DNA: TGTGCCAGCAGCCAAGATATGCCTAGCGGGTACCAAGAGACCCAGTACTTC.

This clonotype occurred once. The rearrangement uses TRBV20-1 and TRBJ2-1; D is tentatively TRBD1 or TRBD2 (6 bases each). The length of the CDR3 is 15 residues. Germline V gives CDR1 DFQATT, CDR2 SNEGSKA (reference sequence). Trimming cost V 6 bases and J 6 bases, with 21 bases left between them. The CDR3 nucleotides are TGCAGTGCAATAGGGGGGATAGTATGGAGCAATGAGCAGTTCTTC. As protein: CSAIGGIVWSNEQFF.

This clonotype was detected many times. The chain links TRBV7-8 to TRBJ2-1; TRBD1 might be the D (5 bases). Trimming stripped 2 bases from V and 2 bases from J, with 13 bases between. CDR3 length: 16 residues. Germline CDR1 and CDR2: SGHVS and FQNEAQ. CDR3 bases: TGTGCCAGCAGCTTACCCGACAGAGCCCCCTACAATGAGCAGTTCTTC. This encodes CASSLPDRAPYNEQFF.

The J gene is TRBJ2-1, the V gene TRBV7-6, with 9 bases fitting TRBD2. V was clipped by 1 base and J by 5 bases; unmatched bases: 3. Germline-derived CDR1 and CDR2 are SGHVS and FNYEAQ. CDR3 length: 15 residues. The CDR3 sequence is CASSLVPSGDNEQFF. The CDR3 DNA is TGTGCCAGCAGCTTAGTGCCTAGCGGGGACAATGAGCAGTTCTTC.

The CDR3 protein is CASSIGFDSNQPQHF. The CDR3 region has the DNA TGTGCCAGTAGTATTGGTTTCGATAGCAATCAGCCCCAGCATTTT. The chain combines TRBV19 with TRBJ1-5; unclear D gene. Germline CDR1 and CDR2: LNHDA and SQIVND (reference sequence). The V end lost 3 bases, the J end lost 0 bases, and 9 bases lay between the germline ends. The CDR3 covers 15 residues.

The CDR3 protein is CTSSVTGFLYEQYV. The CDR3 DNA follows: TGTACCAGCAGCGTAACAGGGTTTCTTTACGAGCAGTACGTC. The gene calls are TRBV7-9 and TRBJ2-7; tentative D call: TRBD1 (6 bases). CDR3 length equals 14 residues. In germline, CDR1 is SEHNR, CDR2 FQNEAQ (reference sequence).

J is TRBJ1-2 and V is TRBV10-3; tentative D call: TRBD1 (6 bases). Germline V gives CDR1 ENHRY, CDR2 SYGVKD. V shed 11 bases and J shed 1 base, with 11 bases lying between them. The CDR3 extends over 12 amino acids. The DNA for the CDR3 is TGTGCCTTGCGGACAGATAACTATGGCTACACCTTC. It codes for CALRTDNYGYTF.

The genes are TRBV7-9 and TRBJ2-3; TRBD2 is a possible D gene (5 bases). The length of the CDR3 is 17 residues. V dropped 3 bases and J dropped 2 bases, with 18 bases sitting between them. Germline V gene sequence: CDR1 SEHNR, CDR2 FQNEAQ (reference sequence). This chain's CDR3 is CASSLPEGGLYTDTQYF. The CDR3 DNA is TGTGCCAGCAGCTTGCCGGAAGGAGGACTCTACACAGATACGCAGTATTTT.

This clonotype was detected many times. The chain links TRBV7-2 to TRBJ2-2; D ambiguous. Between the trimmed V and J ends, which lost 3 bases and 0 bases, there was a span of 17 bases. Germline assignment: CDR1 SGHTA and CDR2 FQGNSA. The CDR3 covers 18 residues. CDR3 in amino acids: CASSFRTDWLSNTGELFF. The CDR3 DNA sequence: TGTGCCAGCAGCTTCCGTACCGACTGGTTATCGAACACCGGGGAGCTGTTTTTT.

This clonotype came up many times. The chain is built from TRBV11-2 and TRBJ2-1; 11 nucleotides agree with TRBD2. The CDR3 runs to 15 residues. Germline CDR1 is SGHAT and CDR2 is FQNNGV. V shed 1 base and J 10 bases; nucleotides not matched to a gene: 6. The DNA of the CDR3 is TGTGCCAGCAGCTTAGGGCTAGCGGGGGGAGTAGAGCAGTTCTTC. Amino acid sequence: CASSLGLAGGVEQFF.

V usage is TRBV4-3 and J usage is TRBJ2-3; 10 bases agree with TRBD2. J gave up 6 bases and V 4 bases, and 19 bases lay outside the gene matches. This CDR3 comprises 19 residues. Germline V lookup: CDR1 LGHNA, CDR2 YSLEER. The CDR3 sequence is CASSPSGASGGPLVDTQYF. The CDR3 DNA follows: TGCGCCAGCAGCCCTAGTGGAGCTAGCGGGGGCCCTTTGGTGGATACGCAGTATTTT.

Only one count was recorded for this clonotype. Relative to the germline gene, one junction end is altered; a read error may explain this. V is TRBV6-8 and J is TRBJ1-2; 7 positions match TRBD1. CDR1 and CDR2 from the germline V gene are MNHGY and SAAAGT. The CDR3 has 14 amino acids. The CDR3 region has the DNA TGTGCCAACAGTTCAGGGGGTTATAACTATGGCTACACCTTC. This translates into CANSSGGYNYGYTF.

This clonotype was found once. This chain connects TRBV9 to TRBJ1-2, with D unresolved. V dropped 0 bases and J dropped 13 bases, with 19 bases sitting between them. This CDR3 is 14 amino acids long. The germline V gene encodes CDR1 SGDLS and CDR2 YYNGEE. The CDR3 DNA follows: TGTGCCAGCAGCGTAGATGCAGAGGCAAGCTATTCCACCTTC. As protein: CASSVDAEASYSTF.

This clonotype was seen a few times. The chain employs TRBV12-3 or TRBV12-4 and TRBJ2-5, with 9 bases that match TRBD1. The CDR3 length is 15 residues. V lost 2 bases to trimming and J lost 3 bases; unmatched junction nucleotides: 4. The CDR3 reads CASSLSRDREETQYF. DNA of the CDR3: TGTGCCAGCAGTTTAAGCCGGGACAGGGAAGAGACCCAGTACTTC.

The CDR3 reads CASSVRVGPTNEKLFF. The CDR3 DNA sequence: TGTGCCAGCAGCGTCCGAGTGGGTCCAACTAATGAAAAACTGTTTTTT. J is TRBJ1-4 and V is TRBV9; D remains ambiguous. Germline-derived CDR1 and CDR2 are SGDLS and YYNGEE. CDR3 length equals 16 residues. Trimming removed 2 bases at V and 0 bases at J, with 11 bases between.

This clonotype was seen more than once but under ten times. This chain joins TRBV6-1 and TRBJ1-5, with 9 bases that match TRBD1. Germline assignment: CDR1 MNHNS and CDR2 SASEGT. The CDR3 totals 15 residues. The trim removed 7 bases at V and 7 bases at J, leaving 11 bases unmatched. CDR3 sequence (DNA): TGTGCCAGCAAAATATTTGACAGGGGGGAACAGCCCCAGCATTTT. Amino acids: CASKIFDRGEQPQHF.

This clonotype was counted only a few times. The CDR3 region is CASSLGQDGVELFF. The CDR3 coding sequence is TGTGCCAGCAGCCTCGGACAGGATGGAGTAGAACTGTTTTTT. The chain employs TRBV6-5 and TRBJ1-4; 7 positions match TRBD1. CDR1 is MNHEY and CDR2 is SVGAGI in the germline V gene. J was trimmed by 12 bases and V by 6 bases; bases with no gene match: 13. The CDR3 covers 14 residues.

This clonotype was counted only a few times. The V gene is TRBV7-6, the J gene TRBJ2-5; 11 bases align to TRBD1. Unmatched junction bases numbered 6, after V lost 5 bases and J lost 1 base. The germline V gene encodes CDR1 SGHVS and CDR2 FNYEAQ. CDR3 length: 16 amino acids. The CDR3 reads CASSTGQGGLQETQYF. In nucleotides, the CDR3 is TGTGCCAGCAGCACGGGACAGGGGGGACTCCAAGAGACCCAGTACTTC.

This chain uses TRBV25-1 with TRBJ2-1, with 8 bases identical to TRBD2. CDR1 MGHDK and CDR2 SYGVNS come from the germline V gene. CDR3 size: 16 residues. The V segment lost 4 bases and the J segment 2 bases; nucleotides outside the gene matches: 7. Here the CDR3 DNA reads TGTGCCAGCAGTGCCCGGGGGGGTGGACCCTACAATGAGCAGTTCTTC. Translated: CASSARGGGPYNEQFF.

This clonotype was detected ten times or more. This rearrangement joins TRBV27 to TRBJ2-7; 8 bases are a match to TRBD1. Germline CDR1 and CDR2: MNHEY and SMNVEV (reference sequence). CDR3 length: 16 amino acids. The V gene end was trimmed by 6 bases and the J gene end by 0 bases; junction bases not matched to a gene: 10. CDR3 coding DNA: TGTGCCAGCAGCGATTACCCGGGACAGGCCTCCTACGAGCAGTACTTC. It specifies CASSDYPGQASYEQYF.

The rearrangement links TRBV6-2 or TRBV6-3 to TRBJ2-1, with 10 nucleotides matching TRBD2. With V trimmed by 4 bases and J by 3 bases, 6 bases remained unmatched. Germline V gene data show CDR1 as MNHEY and CDR2 as SVGEGT. The CDR3 has 16 amino acids. CDR3 loop: CASSSSGGAYYNEQFF. In nucleotides, the CDR3 is TGTGCCAGCAGTTCGAGCGGGGGGGCCTACTACAATGAGCAGTTCTTC.

CDR3 sequence: CASSEGAPSQETQYF. The CDR3 DNA is TGTGCCAGCAGTGAGGGAGCGCCCTCCCAAGAGACCCAGTACTTC. This sequence joins TRBV2 and TRBJ2-5, with D tentatively TRBD2 (5 bases). This CDR3 is 15 amino acids long. Germline CDR1 SNHLY, CDR2 FYNNEI. V lost 3 bases and J lost 1, with 12 bases in between.